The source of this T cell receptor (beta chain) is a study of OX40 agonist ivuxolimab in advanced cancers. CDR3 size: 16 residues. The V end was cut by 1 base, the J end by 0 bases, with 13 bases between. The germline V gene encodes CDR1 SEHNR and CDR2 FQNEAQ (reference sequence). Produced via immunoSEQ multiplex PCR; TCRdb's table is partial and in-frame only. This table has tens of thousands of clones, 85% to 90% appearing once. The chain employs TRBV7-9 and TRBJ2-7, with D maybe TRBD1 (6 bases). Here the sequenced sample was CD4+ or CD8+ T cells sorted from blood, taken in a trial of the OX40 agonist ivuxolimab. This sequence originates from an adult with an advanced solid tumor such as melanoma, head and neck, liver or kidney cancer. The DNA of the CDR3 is TGTGCCAGCAGCTTAGTCCCAGGGGACGGCTCCTACGAGCAGTACTTC. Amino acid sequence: CASSLVPGDGSYEQYF.